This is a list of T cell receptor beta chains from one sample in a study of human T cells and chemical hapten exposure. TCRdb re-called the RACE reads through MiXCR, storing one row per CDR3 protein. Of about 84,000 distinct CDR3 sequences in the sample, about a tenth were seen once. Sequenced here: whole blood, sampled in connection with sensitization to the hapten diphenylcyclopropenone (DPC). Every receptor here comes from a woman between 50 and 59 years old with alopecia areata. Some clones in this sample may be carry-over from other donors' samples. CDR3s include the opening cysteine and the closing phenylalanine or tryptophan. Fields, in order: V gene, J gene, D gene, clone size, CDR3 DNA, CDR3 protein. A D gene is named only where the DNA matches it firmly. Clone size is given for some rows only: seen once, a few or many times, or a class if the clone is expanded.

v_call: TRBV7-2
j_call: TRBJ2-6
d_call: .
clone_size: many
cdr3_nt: TGTGCCAGCAGCTTAGGCGGGTTAATATACTCTGGGGCCAACGTCCTGACTTTC
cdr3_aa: CASSLGGLIYSGANVLTF

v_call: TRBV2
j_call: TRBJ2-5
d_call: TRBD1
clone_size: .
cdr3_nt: TGTGCCAGCAGGAGGGACAGGGGAGTGAGTGAGACCCAGTACTTC
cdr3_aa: CASRRDRGVSETQYF

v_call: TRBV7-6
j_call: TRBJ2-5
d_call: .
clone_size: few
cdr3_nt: TGTGCCAGCAGCTGGCCCTCTAGCGAGATAGAAGAGACCCAGTACTTC
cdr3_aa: CASSWPSSEIEETQYF

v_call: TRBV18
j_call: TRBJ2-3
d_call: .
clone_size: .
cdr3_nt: TGTGCCAGCTCACCACCGGTCGGAGATACGCAGTATTTT
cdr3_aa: CASSPPVGDTQYF

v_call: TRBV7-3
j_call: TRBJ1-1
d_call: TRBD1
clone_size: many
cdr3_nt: TGTGCCAGCAGCTCTCAGGGGGGGCAACTCACTGAAGCTTTCTTT
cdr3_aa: CASSSQGGQLTEAFF

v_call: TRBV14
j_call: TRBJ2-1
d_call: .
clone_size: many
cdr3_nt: TGTGCCAGCAGCCAAACCAGTTGGAGCGCGGGATTTAATGAGCAGTTCTTC
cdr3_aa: CASSQTSWSAGFNEQFF

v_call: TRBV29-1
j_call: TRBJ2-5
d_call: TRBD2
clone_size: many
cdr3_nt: TGCAGCATACGGCCGGGACTACACCAAGAGACCCAGTACTTC
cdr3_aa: CSIRPGLHQETQYF

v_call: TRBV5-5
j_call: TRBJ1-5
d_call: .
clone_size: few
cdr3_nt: TGTGCCAGCAGTTCAGGGGTTTGGGGCAATCAGCCCCAGCATTTT
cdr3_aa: CASSSGVWGNQPQHF

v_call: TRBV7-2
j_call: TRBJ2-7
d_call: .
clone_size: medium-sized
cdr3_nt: TGTGCCAGCAGCCCCCGGCGGGGCTACGAGCAGTACTTC
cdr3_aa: CASSPRRGYEQYF

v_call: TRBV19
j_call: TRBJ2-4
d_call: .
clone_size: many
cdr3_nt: TGTGCCAGTAGTACAGGGTGGGTCAAAAACATTCAGTACTTC
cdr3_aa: CASSTGWVKNIQYF

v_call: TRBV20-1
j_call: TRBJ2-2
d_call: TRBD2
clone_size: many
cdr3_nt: TGCAGTGCCACACGTCCGGGACTAGCGGGAGGGCCGGTCGGGGAGCTGTTTTTT
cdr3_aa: CSATRPGLAGGPVGELFF

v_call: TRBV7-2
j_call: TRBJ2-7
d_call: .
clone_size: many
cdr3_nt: TGTGCCAGCAGCCCGGACGGCTACGAGCAGTACTTC
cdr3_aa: CASSPDGYEQYF

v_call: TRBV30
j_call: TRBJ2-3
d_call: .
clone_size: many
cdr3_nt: TGTGCCTGGAAGAGAGGCACAGATACGCAGTATTTT
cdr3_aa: CAWKRGTDTQYF

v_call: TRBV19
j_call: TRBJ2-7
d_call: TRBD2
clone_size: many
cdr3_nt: TGTGCCAGTAGTATGGCGTTTGGGACTAGCGCCTACGAGCAGTACTTC
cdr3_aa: CASSMAFGTSAYEQYF

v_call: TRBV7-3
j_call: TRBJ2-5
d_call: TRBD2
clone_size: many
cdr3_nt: TGTGCCAGCAGCGCGCTAGCGGGAGGGCCGGAGACCCAGTACTTC
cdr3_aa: CASSALAGGPETQYF

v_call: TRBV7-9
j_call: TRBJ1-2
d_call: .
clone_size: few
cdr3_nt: TGTGCCAGCAGCCCTCCCGGGGCCCTCTATGGCTACACCTTC
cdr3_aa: CASSPPGALYGYTF

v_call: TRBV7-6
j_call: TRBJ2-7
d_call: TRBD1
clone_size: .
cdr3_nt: TGTGCCAGCAGTCCTGACAGGGGAACAGGGGAGCAGTACTTC
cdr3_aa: CASSPDRGTGEQYF

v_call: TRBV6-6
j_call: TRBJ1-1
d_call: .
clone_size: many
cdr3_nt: TGTGCCAGCAGTACTAGAAGGGAGGGCACTGAAGCTTTCTTT
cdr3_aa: CASSTRREGTEAFF

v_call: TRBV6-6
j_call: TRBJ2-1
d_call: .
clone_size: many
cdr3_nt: TGTGCCAGCAGCTACTCGCCGGAAGCCAATGAGCAGTTCTTC
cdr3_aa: CASSYSPEANEQFF

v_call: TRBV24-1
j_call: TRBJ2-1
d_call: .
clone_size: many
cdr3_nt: TGTGCCACCAGTGGACTAGATTACAATGAGCAGTTCTTC
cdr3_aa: CATSGLDYNEQFF

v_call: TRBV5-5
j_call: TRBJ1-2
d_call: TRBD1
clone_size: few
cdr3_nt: TGTGCCAGCAGCTGGGGACAGAGCGGCTACACCTTC
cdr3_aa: CASSWGQSGYTF

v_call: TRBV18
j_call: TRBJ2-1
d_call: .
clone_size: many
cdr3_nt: TGTGCCAGCTCACCCCGGGGTAATTACAATGAGCAGTTCTTC
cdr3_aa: CASSPRGNYNEQFF

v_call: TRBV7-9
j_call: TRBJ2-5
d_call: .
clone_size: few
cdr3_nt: TGTGCCAGCAGCTTAGGGGGGCCAGGGGCACGAGAGACCCAGTACTTC
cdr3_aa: CASSLGGPGARETQYF

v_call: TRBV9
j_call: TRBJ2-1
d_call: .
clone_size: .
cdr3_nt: TGTGCCAGCAGCGTAGAGGGGGAAAAGGACAATGAGCAGTTCTTC
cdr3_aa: CASSVEGEKDNEQFF

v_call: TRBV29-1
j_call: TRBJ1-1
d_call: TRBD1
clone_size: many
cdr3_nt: TGCAGCGTCGGGGGACAGGGGTATACTGAAGCTTTCTTT
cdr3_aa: CSVGGQGYTEAFF

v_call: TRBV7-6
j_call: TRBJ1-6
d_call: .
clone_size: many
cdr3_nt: TGTGCCAGCAGCCCCGGGGGGAGTACACCCCTCCACTTT
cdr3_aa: CASSPGGSTPLHF

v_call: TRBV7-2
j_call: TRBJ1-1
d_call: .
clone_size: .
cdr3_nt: TGTGCCAGCAGCATTAGCGGTATCCGGGGCACTGAAGCTTTCTTT
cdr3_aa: CASSISGIRGTEAFF

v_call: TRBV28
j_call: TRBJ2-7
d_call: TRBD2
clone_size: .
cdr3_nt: TGTGCCAGCTTTAATGGAGGACTAGCGGGAGTTAAGCTGTACTTC
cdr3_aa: CASFNGGLAGVKLYF

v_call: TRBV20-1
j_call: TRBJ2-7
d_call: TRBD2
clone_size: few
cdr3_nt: TGCAGTGCTAGTGGCCCAGCGGGAGATTACGAGCAGTACTTC
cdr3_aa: CSASGPAGDYEQYF

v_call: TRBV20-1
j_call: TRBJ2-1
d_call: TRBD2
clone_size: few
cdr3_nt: TGCAGTATAATGCGGACTAGCGGGACCGATGAGCAGTTCTTC
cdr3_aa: CSIMRTSGTDEQFF

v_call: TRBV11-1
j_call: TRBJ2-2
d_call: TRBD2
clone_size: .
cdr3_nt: TGTGCCAGCAGCAGACTAGCGGGAGGGCCGAACACCGGGGAGCTGTTTTTT
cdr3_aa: CASSRLAGGPNTGELFF

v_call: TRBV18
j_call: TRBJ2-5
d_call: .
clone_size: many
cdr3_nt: TGTGCCAGCTCACCATCCGCTCTCGGAGGGAGAGAGACCCAGTACTTC
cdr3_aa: CASSPSALGGRETQYF

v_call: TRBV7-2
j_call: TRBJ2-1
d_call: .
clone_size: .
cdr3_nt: TGTGCCAGTAAATCCGGGGCACGTCCCGCCGCTATTTCTAGGAGCTCCTACAATGAGCAGTTCTTC
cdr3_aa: CASKSGARPAAISRSSYNEQFF

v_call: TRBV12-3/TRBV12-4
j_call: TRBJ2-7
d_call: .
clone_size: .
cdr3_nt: TGTGCCAGCAGTCTAGACAATGTTAGAGCCGAGCAGTACTTC
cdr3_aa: CASSLDNVRAEQYF

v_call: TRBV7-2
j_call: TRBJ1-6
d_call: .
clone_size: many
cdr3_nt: TGTGCCAGCAGCCCCACCTCGGGGAGGGGACATTCACCCCTCCACTTT
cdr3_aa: CASSPTSGRGHSPLHF

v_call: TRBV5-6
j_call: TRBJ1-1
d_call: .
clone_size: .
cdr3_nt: TGTGCCAGCAGCCGCCCGAACACTGAAGCTTTCTTT
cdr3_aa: CASSRPNTEAFF

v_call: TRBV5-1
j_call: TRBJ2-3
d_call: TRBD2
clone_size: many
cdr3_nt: TGCGCCAGCAGCGAGGGACTAGCGGCAGATACGCAGTATTTT
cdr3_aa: CASSEGLAADTQYF

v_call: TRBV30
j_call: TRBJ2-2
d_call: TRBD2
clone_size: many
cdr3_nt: TGTGCCTGGGATTCGATACTAGCGGGAGCGGGCGGGGAGCTGTTTTTT
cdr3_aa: CAWDSILAGAGGELFF

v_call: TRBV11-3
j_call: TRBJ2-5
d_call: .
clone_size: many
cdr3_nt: TGTGCCAGCAGCTCCCGGAGCGGCTCTCAAGAGACCCAGTACTTC
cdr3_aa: CASSSRSGSQETQYF

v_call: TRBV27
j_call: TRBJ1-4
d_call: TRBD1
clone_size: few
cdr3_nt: TGTGCCAGCAGACAGGGACAGGGGGCGAAAACTAATGAAAAACTGTTTTTT
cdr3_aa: CASRQGQGAKTNEKLFF

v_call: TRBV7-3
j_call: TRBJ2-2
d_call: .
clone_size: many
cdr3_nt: TGTGCCAGCAGCCTATCGGCACGAGGGACCGGGGAGCTGTTTTTT
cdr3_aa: CASSLSARGTGELFF

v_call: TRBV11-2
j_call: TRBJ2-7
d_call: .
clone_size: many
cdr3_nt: TGTGCCAGCAGCTTCACTACGGCGGGCGAGCAGTACTTC
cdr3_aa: CASSFTTAGEQYF

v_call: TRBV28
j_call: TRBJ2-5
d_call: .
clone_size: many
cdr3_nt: TGTGCCAGCAGCGAATCGGGACGGCCTCAAGAGACCCAGTACTTC
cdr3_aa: CASSESGRPQETQYF

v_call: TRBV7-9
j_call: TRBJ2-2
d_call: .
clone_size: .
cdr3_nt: TGTGCCAGCAGCGTATTAAACACCGGGGAGCTGTTTTTT
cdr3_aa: CASSVLNTGELFF

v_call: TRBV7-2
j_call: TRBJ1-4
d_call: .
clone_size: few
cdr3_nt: TGTGCCAGCTGGGGGAATGAAAAACTGTTTTTT
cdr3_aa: CASWGNEKLFF

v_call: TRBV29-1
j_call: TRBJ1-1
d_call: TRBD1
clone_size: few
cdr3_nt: TGCAGCGTCCAAACAGGGGAAACTGAAGCTTTCTTT
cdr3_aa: CSVQTGETEAFF

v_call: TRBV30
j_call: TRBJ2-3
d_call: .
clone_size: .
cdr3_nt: TGTGCCTGGAGTGTACGAGGGGGCACAGATACGCAGTATTTT
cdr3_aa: CAWSVRGGTDTQYF

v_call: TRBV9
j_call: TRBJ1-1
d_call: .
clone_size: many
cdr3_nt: TGTGCCAGCAGCGTAGCGGCAGGGGTTAGAACTGAAGCTTTCTTT
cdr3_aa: CASSVAAGVRTEAFF

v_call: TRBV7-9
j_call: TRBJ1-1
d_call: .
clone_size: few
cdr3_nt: TGTGCCAGCCTCCCTCTGAACACTGAAGCTTTCTTT
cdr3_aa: CASLPLNTEAFF

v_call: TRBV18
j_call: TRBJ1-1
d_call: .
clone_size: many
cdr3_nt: TGTGCCAGCTCACCAGGGGCCGGCACTGAAGCTTTCTTT
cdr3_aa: CASSPGAGTEAFF

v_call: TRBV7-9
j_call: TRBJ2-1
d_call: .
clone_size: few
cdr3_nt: TGTGCCAGCAGCTTGCAGACAGGCTCCTACAATGAGCAGTTCTTC
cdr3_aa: CASSLQTGSYNEQFF

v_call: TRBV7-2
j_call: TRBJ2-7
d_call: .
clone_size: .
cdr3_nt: TGTGCCAGCAGAAACAGCGGGACACCCTCCTACGAGCAGTACTTC
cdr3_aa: CASRNSGTPSYEQYF

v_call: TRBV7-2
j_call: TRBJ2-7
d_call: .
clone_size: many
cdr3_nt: TGTGCCAGCAGCTTACCCACCGACGAGCAGTACTTC
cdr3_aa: CASSLPTDEQYF

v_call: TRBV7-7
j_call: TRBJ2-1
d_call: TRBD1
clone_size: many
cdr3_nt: TGTGCTAGCAGCGTGGACAGGCTTAACAATGAGCAGTTCTTC
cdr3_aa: CASSVDRLNNEQFF

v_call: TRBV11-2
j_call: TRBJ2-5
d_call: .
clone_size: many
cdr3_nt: TGTGCCAGCAGCTTATTAGCGTTGACCCAGTACTTC
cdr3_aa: CASSLLALTQYF